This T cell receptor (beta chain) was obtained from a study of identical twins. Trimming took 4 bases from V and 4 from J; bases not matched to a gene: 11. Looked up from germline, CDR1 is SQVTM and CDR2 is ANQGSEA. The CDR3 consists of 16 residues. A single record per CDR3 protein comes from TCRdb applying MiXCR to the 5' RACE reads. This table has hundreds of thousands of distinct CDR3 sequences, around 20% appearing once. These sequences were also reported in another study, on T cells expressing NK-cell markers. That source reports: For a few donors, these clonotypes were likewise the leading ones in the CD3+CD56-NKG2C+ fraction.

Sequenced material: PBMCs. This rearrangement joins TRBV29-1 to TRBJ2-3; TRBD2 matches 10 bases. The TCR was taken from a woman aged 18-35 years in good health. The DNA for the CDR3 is TGCAGCGTTGTTGGTCTAGCGGGAGAGCGCGCAGATACGCAGTATTTT. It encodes CSVVGLAGERADTQYF.